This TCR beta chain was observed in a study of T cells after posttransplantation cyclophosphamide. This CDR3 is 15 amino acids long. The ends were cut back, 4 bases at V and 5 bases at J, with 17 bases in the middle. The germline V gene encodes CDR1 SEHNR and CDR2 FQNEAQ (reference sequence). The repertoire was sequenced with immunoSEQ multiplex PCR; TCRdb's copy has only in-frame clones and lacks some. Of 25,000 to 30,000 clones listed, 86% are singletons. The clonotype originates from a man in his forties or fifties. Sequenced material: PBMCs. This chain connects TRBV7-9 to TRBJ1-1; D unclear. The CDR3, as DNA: TGTGCCAGCAGCTCTCGCCCCCGGGGAGGGACTGAAGCTTTCTTT. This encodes CASSSRPRGGTEAFF.